This paragraph covers one TCR beta chain sequence. Sequencing was performed with immunoSEQ multiplex PCR; in TCRdb, only in-frame clones are kept and a portion is missing. The sample yields about 130,000 clones, roughly 80% seen once. CDR1 and CDR2 (germline): MNHNS, SASEGT. The CDR3 is 14 residues long. V was trimmed by 1 base and J by 5 bases, leaving 8 bases between them. This sample is part of a study of blood T cell repertoires in COVID-19. The rearrangement links TRBV6-1 to TRBJ1-4, with D uncertain. The source of this sequence is a woman aged 50 to 60 with acute or convalescent COVID-19. What was sequenced was peripheral blood. The DNA of the CDR3 is TGTGCCAGCAGTGAAGTTGTAGAGAATGAAAAACTGTTTTTT. Translated: CASSEVVENEKLFF.